The 8 T cell receptor beta chains below were found in one sample sequenced in a study of T-cell reconstitution after alpha-beta-depleted transplantation in children. The library targeted TCRbeta and was prepared with unique molecular identifiers. MiXCR, applied by TCRdb to the PCR reads, yields one record per CDR3 protein. The sample holds roughly 790,000 distinct CDR3 sequences; 15% to 20% are singletons and the top ten take roughly 4.8%. Material: PBMCs, mostly from graft donor cells, obtained 360 days after TCRalphabeta/CD19-depleted stem cell transplant. Receptor source: a male patient younger than 18 who had a stem cell transplant for acute lymphoblastic leukemia, so the T cells may come from the graft donor.

This clonotype has only a few counts. The chain is built from TRBV20-1 and TRBJ1-1; 9 bases map to TRBD1. Germline V gene lookup returns CDR1 DFQATT and CDR2 SNEGSKA (reference sequence). After removal of 5 bases from V and 1 base from J, the junction contained 5 bases not matched to a gene. The CDR3 contains 14 residues. The CDR3 DNA reads TGCAGTGCTCCGAGGACAGGGGAGAACACTGAAGCTTTCTTT. Encoded protein: CSAPRTGENTEAFF.

This clonotype was found a few times. In DNA, the CDR3 is TGTGCCAGCAGCTTAACTCCAGACCAAGAGACCCAGTACTTC. Its protein is CASSLTPDQETQYF. This chain connects TRBV7-7 to TRBJ2-5, with no clear D. V dropped 2 bases and J dropped 0 bases, with 7 bases sitting between them. Per the germline V gene, CDR1 is SSHAT and CDR2 is FNYEAQ (reference sequence). The CDR3 is 14 residues long.

This clonotype was observed a handful of times. The chain recombines TRBV29-1 with TRBJ2-3; D remains unclear. Germline V gene lookup returns CDR1 SQVTM and CDR2 ANQGSEA. The length of the CDR3 is 12 residues. Trimming left V 7 bases short and J 0 bases short, with 8 bases between. The CDR3, as DNA: TGCAGCGCAGGAGCTAGCACAGATACGCAGTATTTT. This gives the protein CSAGASTDTQYF.

The rearrangement uses TRBV29-1 and TRBJ2-7, with TRBD2 matching 11 bases. CDR1 and CDR2 from the germline V gene are SQVTM and ANQGSEA. The V and J ends lost 4 bases and 9 bases, in that order; junction bases with no gene match: 17. The CDR3 spans 16 residues. The DNA for the CDR3 is TGCAGCGTTGTTGGGACTAGCGGAGTCCCCGTCGGAGTGCAGTACTTC. Protein: CSVVGTSGVPVGVQYF.

This clonotype appeared many times. The J gene is TRBJ2-5, the V gene TRBV14; no firm D call. Germline CDR1 is SGHDN and CDR2 is FVKESK. The CDR3 has 11 amino acids. Trimming stripped 6 bases from V and 5 bases from J, with 7 bases between. In DNA, the CDR3 is TGTGCCAGCAGTCAGGTTGAGACCCAGTACTTC. Translation gives CASSQVETQYF.

In its sample, this clonotype was seen a few times. V is TRBV2 and J is TRBJ2-6; no clear D. V lost 9 bases and J lost 0, with 3 bases in between. The CDR3 is 12 residues long. Germline V lookup: CDR1 SNHLY, CDR2 FYNNEI. This CDR3 reads CARHSGANVLTF. Written as DNA, the CDR3 is TGTGCCAGGCACTCTGGGGCCAACGTCCTGACTTTC.

This clonotype appeared a few times. The rearrangement joins TRBV20-1 to TRBJ2-1, with D unresolved. This CDR3 is 11 amino acids long. Germline V gene lookup returns CDR1 DFQATT and CDR2 SNEGSKA (reference sequence). V gave up 6 bases and J gave up 7 bases, with 10 bases separating them. The CDR3 protein is CSAPRGNEQFF. In nucleotides, the CDR3 is TGCAGTGCCCCCAGAGGAAATGAGCAGTTCTTC.

With regard to this clonotype: A much larger clone lies one base from this, so it may be a read error. The final CDR3 position lacks the conserved phenylalanine or tryptophan, pointing to a likely read error. The chain recombines TRBV12-3 or TRBV12-4 with TRBJ2-1; D possibly corresponds to TRBD2 (6 bases). V lost 3 bases and J 6 bases, leaving 12 bases between the germline ends. The CDR3 runs to 14 residues. The CDR3 reads CASSFVREANEQFY. Here the CDR3 DNA reads TGTGCCAGCAGTTTCGTCAGGGAGGCCAATGAGCAGTTCTAC.